The entry below describes one TCR beta chain. The CDR3 spans 14 residues. Germline-derived CDR1 and CDR2 are KGHSH and LQKENI. V lost 4 bases and J 4 bases, leaving 13 bases between the germline ends. The sample originates from a study of blood T cell repertoires in COVID-19. Original handling: Estimation of nucleated cell counts was performed using reference gene primer amplification. This table comes from immunoSEQ multiplex PCR, and its TCRdb copy is limited to in-frame clones, with some not included. The V and J calls and the clone size are those of that table, but D and trimming were determined from the DNA. The sample contains about 90,000 clones, 75% to 85% of which appear only once.

The sample taken for sequencing was peripheral blood. The chain employs TRBV18 and TRBJ2-5; D may be TRBD2 (6 bases). This receptor was obtained from a woman aged 70-85 years with acute or convalescent COVID-19. The DNA of the CDR3 is TGTGCCAGCTCACGTGTGGAGGGGATAGAGACCCAGTACTTC. Amino acids: CASSRVEGIETQYF.